This TCR beta chain was sequenced for a study of Tregs in tolerant kidney transplant recipients (dated by TCRdb to the late 2010s). The study in broad terms: Related donors were used in the transplants with nonmyeloablative bone marrow transplantation, and mixed chimerism was transient in the human trials. Before combined kidney and bone marrow transplantation, this study identified donor-specific regulatory T cells using TCRbeta sequencing and then followed those same cells after transplant. Overall study results and their limits: Expanding Tregs with activated donor B cells appeared to identify the most biologically relevant and donor-specific TCRbeta repertoire. In tolerant patients, the expansion of donor-specific Tregs was greater than global Treg expansion, suggesting that the expansion was antigen-driven rather than nonspecific. Biological reproducibility was not directly assessed, although technical replication error appeared to be minimal. The study was constrained by small patient numbers, and validation of the findings is required in larger populations and under other immunosuppression protocols. PCR primers changed over time for some patients, so nucleotide-level comparison across those patients' samples was not possible.

A word on this clone: The antigen it recognizes is unknown. Base quality data are lacking; no much larger clone is found one base away.

For TCRbeta CDR3 sequencing, genomic DNA from the sorted cells was extracted using the QIAGEN DNeasy Blood and Tissue Kit. High-throughput TCRbeta CDR3 sequencing, including PCR amplification with bias correction and internal controls, was performed commercially through immunoSEQ. As for the original processing: Unique productive TCRbeta sequences were defined by CDR3 nucleotide sequence where primers matched, otherwise by CDR3 amino acid sequence with Vbeta and Jbeta genes. To correct sorting error, sequences shared between sorted populations at a frequency ratio of 2:1 or less were removed; the rest were assigned to the higher population. Sequences were defined as donor-reactive when expanded at least 5-fold in CFSE-low cells versus unstimulated cells and present at a frequency of at least 0.01% in CFSE-low cells. Repertoire divergence was quantified by Jensen-Shannon divergence calculated from the top 100 TCRbeta sequences ranked by frequency. When a sample had multiple sequencing runs, each run was corrected for sorting error separately and the runs were then pooled. In TCRdb, the immuneACCESS table is reduced to in-frame sequences with V and J assigned. These tables do not hold every clone; where another copy was compared, an unresolved V gene accounts for under half, and the others remain unexplained. V, J and clone size are taken as reported in that table, and D and trimming were inferred from the DNA itself. Recorded for this sample are about 100,000 clones; approximately 94% of them occurred a single time. The ten largest clones add up to 0.46% of the sample.

The intended sense of this specimen's time point label: blood sample drawn before combined kidney and bone marrow transplant. Thawed PBMCs were FACS-sorted into unstimulated Tregs (CD4+CD25+CD127-), CD4+ non-Tregs (CD4+CD25-), CD4 cells and CD8 cells. The patients were a few recipients of combined kidney and bone marrow transplants from the ITN036ST trial, and samples were available only from these trial subjects. Healthy control blood was processed to PBMCs by Ficoll density gradient and cryopreserved, and patient PBMCs were collected before and after transplant. The sample here was CD4+ T cells from blood, taken before the transplant. The sequence was collected from a human donor who received a combined kidney and bone marrow transplant.

In nucleotides, the sequence is TGCGCCAGCCGGTCGACGAACACCGGGGAGCTGTTTTTT. Translation gives CASRSTNTGELFF. The sequence joins TRBV5-1 to TRBJ2-2, with the D gene not confidently named. Taken from cysteine to phenylalanine, the CDR3 has 13 residues. Here the CDR3 DNA is all that survives: 39 bases in frame from base 1. Per the germline V gene, SGHRS is the CDR1 and YFSETQ is the CDR2. V loses 7 bases of germline sequence and J loses 0 bases, and the interval between the two ends is 7 bases.